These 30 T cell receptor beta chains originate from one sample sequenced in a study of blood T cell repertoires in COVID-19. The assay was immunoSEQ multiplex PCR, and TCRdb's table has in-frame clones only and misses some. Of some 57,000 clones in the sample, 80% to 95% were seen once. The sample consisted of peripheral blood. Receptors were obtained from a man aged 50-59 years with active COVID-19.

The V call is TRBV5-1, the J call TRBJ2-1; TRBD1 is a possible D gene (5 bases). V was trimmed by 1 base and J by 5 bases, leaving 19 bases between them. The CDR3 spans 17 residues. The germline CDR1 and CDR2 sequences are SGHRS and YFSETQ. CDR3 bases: TGCGCCAGCAGCTTGAGTATGTTAAGGGGTGGAGACAATGAGCAGTTCTTC. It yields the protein CASSLSMLRGGDNEQFF.

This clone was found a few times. The DNA of the CDR3 is TGCAGCGTTGGCGCCCCGGGACAGGGGATGGATTCACCCCTCCACTTT. Residues: CSVGAPGQGMDSPLHF. The chain has TRBV29-1 and TRBJ1-6; 10 bases are a match to TRBD1. The V and J ends lost 4 bases and 8 bases, in that order; junction bases with no gene match: 11. CDR3 length: 16 residues. Germline assignment: CDR1 SQVTM and CDR2 ANQGSEA.

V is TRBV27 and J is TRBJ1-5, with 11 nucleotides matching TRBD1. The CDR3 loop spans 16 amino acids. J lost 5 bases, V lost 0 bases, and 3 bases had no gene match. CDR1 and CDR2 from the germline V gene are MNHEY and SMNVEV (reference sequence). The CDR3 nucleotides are TGTGCCAGCAGTTTATCGGGACAGGGGGGTTATCAGCCCCAGCATTTT. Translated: CASSLSGQGGYQPQHF.

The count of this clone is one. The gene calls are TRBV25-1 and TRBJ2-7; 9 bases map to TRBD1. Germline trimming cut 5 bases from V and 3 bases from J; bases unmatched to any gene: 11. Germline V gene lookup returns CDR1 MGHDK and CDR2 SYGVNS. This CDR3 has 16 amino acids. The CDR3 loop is CASSKSGTGIGYEQYF. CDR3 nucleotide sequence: TGTGCCAGCAGTAAATCCGGGACAGGGATAGGCTACGAGCAGTACTTC.

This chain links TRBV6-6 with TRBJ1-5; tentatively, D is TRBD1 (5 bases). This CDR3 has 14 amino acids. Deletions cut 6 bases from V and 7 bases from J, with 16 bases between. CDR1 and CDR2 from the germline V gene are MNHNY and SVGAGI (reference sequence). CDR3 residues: CASSENLGLQPQHF. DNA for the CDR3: TGTGCCAGCAGCGAGAACCTGGGGCTCCAGCCCCAGCATTTT.

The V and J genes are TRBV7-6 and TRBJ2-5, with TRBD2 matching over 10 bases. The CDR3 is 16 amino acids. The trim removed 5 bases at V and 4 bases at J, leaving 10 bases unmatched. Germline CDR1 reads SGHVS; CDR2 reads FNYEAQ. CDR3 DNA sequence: TGTGCCAGCAGCCCGTTAGCGGGGGGTTATACAGAGACCCAGTACTTC. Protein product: CASSPLAGGYTETQYF.

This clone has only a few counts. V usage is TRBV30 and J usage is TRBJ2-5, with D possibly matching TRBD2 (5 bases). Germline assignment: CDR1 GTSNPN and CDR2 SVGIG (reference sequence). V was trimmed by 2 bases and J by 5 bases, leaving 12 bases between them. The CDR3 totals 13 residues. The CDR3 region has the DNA TGTGCCTGGAGTCGCGGGTTTGGCGAGACCCAGTACTTC. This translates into CAWSRGFGETQYF.

The CDR3 sequence is CASTQGPGGPHEQFF. In DNA form, the CDR3 reads TGTGCCAGCACCCAGGGTCCGGGAGGGCCTCATGAGCAGTTCTTC. The rearrangement joins TRBV7-9 to TRBJ2-1; 8 positions agree with TRBD2. Losses at the gene ends were 7 bases for V and 8 bases for J; bases not matched to a gene: 13. Germline V gene sequence: CDR1 SEHNR, CDR2 FQNEAQ (reference sequence). The CDR3 covers 15 residues.

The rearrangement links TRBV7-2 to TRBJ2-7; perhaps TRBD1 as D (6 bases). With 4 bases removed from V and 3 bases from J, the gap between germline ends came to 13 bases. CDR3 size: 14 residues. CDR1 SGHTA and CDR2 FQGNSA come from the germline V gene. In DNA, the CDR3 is TGTGCCAGCAGCTCACCAGACAGGAACTACGAGCAGTACTTC. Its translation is CASSSPDRNYEQYF.

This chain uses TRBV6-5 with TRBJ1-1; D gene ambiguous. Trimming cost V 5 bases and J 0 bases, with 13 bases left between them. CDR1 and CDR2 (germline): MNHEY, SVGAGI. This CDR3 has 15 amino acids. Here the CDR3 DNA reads TGTGCCAGCAGTCTCTCTTGGGCAATGAACACTGAAGCTTTCTTT. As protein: CASSLSWAMNTEAFF.

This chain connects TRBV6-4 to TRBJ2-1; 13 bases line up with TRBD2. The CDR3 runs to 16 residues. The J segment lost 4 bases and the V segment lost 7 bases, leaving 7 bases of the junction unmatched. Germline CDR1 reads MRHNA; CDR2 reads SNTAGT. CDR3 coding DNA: TGTGCCAGCACCAGGACTAGCGGGGGACCTTACAATGAGCAGTTCTTC. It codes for CASTRTSGGPYNEQFF.

CDR3 nucleotide sequence: TGTGCCAGCAGCCCCGCAGGCGCTCGCTATGGCTACACCTTC. This sequence encodes CASSPAGARYGYTF. The chain has TRBV5-6 and TRBJ1-2; no firm D call. V was shortened by 4 bases and J by 4 bases, with 14 bases between the two germline ends. The CDR3 is 14 residues long. Germline-derived CDR1 and CDR2 are SGHDT and YYEEEE.

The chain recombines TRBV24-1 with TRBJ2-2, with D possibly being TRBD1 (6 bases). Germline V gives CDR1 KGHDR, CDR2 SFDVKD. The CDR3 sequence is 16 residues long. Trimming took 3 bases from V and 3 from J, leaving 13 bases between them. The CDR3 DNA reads TGTGCCACCAGTGATCCCGGGACACGTTACACCGGGGAGCTGTTTTTT. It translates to CATSDPGTRYTGELFF.

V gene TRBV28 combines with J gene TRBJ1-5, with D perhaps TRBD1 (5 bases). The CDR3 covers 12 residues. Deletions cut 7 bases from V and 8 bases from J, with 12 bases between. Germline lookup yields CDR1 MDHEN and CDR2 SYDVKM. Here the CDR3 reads CASTTGPKPQHF. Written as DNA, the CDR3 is TGTGCCAGCACTACAGGCCCCAAGCCCCAGCATTTT.

The CDR3 region has the DNA TGTGCCAGCAGCGTTAGCGGGAACCAGGGAGATACGCAGTATTTT. Its protein is CASSVSGNQGDTQYF. The rearrangement uses TRBV9 and TRBJ2-3; 8 bases map to TRBD2. Germline trimming cut 2 bases from V and 5 bases from J; bases unmatched to any gene: 7. Germline V gene sequence: CDR1 SGDLS, CDR2 YYNGEE. CDR3 length: 15 amino acids. The full variable domain, its missing parts supplied by reference TRBV9 and TRBJ2-3, is DSGVTQTPKHLITATGQRVTLRCSPRSGDLSVYWYQQSLDQGLQFLIQYYNGEERAKGNILERFSAQQFPDLHSELNLSSLELGDSALYFCASSVSGNQGDTQYFGPGTRLTVL.

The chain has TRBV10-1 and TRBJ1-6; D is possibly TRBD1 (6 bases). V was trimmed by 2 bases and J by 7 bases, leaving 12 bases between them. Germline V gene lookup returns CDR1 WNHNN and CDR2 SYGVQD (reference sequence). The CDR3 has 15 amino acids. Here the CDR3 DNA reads TGCGCCAGCAGTGAGAATCAGGGGCTGAATTCACCCCTCCACTTT. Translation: CASSENQGLNSPLHF.

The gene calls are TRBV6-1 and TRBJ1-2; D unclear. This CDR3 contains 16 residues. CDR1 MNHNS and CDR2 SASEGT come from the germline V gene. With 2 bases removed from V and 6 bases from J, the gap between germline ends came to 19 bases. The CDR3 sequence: CASSELTEASGHGYTF. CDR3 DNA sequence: TGTGCCAGCAGTGAACTGACGGAAGCCTCAGGCCATGGCTACACCTTC.

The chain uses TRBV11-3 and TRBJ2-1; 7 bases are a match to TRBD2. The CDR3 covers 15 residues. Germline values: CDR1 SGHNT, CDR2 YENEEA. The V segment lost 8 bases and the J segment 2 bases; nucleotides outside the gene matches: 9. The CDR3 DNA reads TGTGCCAGCTCCCTAGGGCGGGGGACCTACAATGAGCAGTTCTTC. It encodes CASSLGRGTYNEQFF.

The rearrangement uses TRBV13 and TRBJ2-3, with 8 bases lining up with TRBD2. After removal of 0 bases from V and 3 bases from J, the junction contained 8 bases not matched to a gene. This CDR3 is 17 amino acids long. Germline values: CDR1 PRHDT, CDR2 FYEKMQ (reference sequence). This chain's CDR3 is CASSLGGGAGVTDTQYF. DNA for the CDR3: TGTGCCAGCAGCTTAGGCGGGGGGGCCGGGGTTACAGATACGCAGTATTTT.

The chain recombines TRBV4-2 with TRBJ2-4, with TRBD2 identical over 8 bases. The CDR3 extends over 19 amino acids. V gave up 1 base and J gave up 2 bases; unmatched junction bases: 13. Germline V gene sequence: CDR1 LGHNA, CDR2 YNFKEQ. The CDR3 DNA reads TGTGCCAGCAGCCAAGGGGAAGGGTCAGCGGGAGAGACCAAAAACATTCAGTACTTC. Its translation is CASSQGEGSAGETKNIQYF.

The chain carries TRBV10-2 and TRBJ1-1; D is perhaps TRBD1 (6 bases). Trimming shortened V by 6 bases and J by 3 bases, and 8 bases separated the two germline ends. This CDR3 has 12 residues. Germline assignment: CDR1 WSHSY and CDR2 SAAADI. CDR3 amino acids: CASRPGDTEAFF. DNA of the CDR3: TGCGCCAGCAGGCCAGGGGACACTGAAGCTTTCTTT.

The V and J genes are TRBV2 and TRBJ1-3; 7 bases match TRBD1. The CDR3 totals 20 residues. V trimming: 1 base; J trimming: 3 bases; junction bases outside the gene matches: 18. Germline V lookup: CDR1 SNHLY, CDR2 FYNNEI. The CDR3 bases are TGTGCCAGCAGTGAAGTGCGCTTCTTGGGCGGGACAGAAGGTGGAAACACCATATATTTT. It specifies CASSEVRFLGGTEGGNTIYF.

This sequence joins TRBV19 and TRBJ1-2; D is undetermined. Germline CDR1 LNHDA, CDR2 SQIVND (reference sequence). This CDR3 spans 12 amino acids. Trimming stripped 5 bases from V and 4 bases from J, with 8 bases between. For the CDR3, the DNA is TGTGCCAGTAGTCTTGGCCCCTATGGCTACACCTTC. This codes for CASSLGPYGYTF.

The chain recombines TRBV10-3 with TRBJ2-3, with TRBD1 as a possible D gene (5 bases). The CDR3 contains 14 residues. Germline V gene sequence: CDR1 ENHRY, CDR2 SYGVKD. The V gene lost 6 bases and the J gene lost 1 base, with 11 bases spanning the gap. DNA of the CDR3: TGTGCCATCAGATTCGGACAACGCACAGATACGCAGTATTTT. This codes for CAIRFGQRTDTQYF.

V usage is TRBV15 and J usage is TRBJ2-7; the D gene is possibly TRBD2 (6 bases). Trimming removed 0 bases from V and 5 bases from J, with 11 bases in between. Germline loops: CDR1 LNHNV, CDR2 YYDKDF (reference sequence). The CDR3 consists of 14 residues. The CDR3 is CATSRDLGGNEQYF. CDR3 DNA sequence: TGTGCCACCAGCAGAGATCTCGGAGGGAACGAGCAGTACTTC. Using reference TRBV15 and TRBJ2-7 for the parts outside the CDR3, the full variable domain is DAMVIQNPRYQVTQFGKPVTLSCSQTLNHNVMYWYQQKSSQAPKLLFHYYDKDFNNEADTPDNFQSRRPNTSFCFLDIRSPGLGDTAMYLCATSRDLGGNEQYFGPGTRLTVT.

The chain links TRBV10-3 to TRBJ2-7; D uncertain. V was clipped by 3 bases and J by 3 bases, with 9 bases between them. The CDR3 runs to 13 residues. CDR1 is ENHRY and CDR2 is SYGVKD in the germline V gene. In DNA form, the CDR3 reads TGTGCCATCAGTGATAGGCAGGACTACGAGCAGTACTTC. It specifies CAISDRQDYEQYF.

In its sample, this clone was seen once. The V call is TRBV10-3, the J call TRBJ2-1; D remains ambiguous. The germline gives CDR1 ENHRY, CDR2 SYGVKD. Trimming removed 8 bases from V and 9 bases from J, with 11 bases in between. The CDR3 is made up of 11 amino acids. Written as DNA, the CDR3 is TGTGCCATCCAGTACCGAACTGAGCAGTTCTTC. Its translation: CAIQYRTEQFF.

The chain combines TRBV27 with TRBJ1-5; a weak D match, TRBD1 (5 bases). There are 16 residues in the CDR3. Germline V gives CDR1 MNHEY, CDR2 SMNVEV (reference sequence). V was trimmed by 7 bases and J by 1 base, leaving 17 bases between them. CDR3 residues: CASNPKGGASNQPQHF. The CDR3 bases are TGTGCCAGCAACCCCAAGGGAGGGGCCAGCAATCAGCCCCAGCATTTT.

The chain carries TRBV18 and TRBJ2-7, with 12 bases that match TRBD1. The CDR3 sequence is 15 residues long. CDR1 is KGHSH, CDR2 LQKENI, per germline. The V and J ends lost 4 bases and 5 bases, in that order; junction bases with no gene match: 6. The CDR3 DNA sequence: TGTGCCAGCTCACGCCCCGGGACAGGGGGCCACGAGCAGTACTTC. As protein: CASSRPGTGGHEQYF.

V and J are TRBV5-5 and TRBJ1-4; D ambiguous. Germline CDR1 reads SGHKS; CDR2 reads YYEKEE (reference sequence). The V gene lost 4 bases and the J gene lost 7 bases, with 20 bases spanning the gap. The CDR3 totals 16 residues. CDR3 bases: TGTGCCAGCAGCCTGGCGGAGGGCTTGATGATTGAAAAACTGTTTTTT. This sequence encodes CASSLAEGLMIEKLFF.